This T cell receptor (beta chain) was identified in a study of blood T cell repertoires in COVID-19. Using immunoSEQ multiplex PCR, the repertoire was profiled, and TCRdb retains in-frame clones only, with some absent. The sample comprises 250,000 to 350,000 clones, around 85% of which are singletons, and about 2.5% rests with the top ten. Participant ages covered roughly 18 to 89 years across around 25 US areas. The TCR comes from a woman aged 50 to 60 who had recovered from COVID-19. Sequences were obtained from PBMCs or T cells enriched from blood (not recorded which).

In DNA form, the CDR3 reads TGTGCCAGCAGTTACTCAGGGGCTAGAGAGGCTTTCTTT. Translated, it gives CASSYSGAREAFF. V is TRBV6-5 and J is TRBJ1-1; TRBD1 is a possible D gene (5 bases). Germline CDR1 MNHEY, CDR2 SVGAGI. V dropped 0 bases and J dropped 11 bases, with 13 bases sitting between them. The CDR3 length is 13 residues.